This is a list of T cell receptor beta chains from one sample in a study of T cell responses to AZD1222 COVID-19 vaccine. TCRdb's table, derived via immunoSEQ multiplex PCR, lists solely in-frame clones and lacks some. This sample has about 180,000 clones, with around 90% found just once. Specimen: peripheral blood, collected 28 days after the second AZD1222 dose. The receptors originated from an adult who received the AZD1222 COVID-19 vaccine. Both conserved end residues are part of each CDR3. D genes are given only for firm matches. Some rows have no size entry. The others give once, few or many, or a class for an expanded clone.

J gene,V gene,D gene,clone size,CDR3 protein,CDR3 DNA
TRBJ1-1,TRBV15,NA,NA,CATSRVPTVVSTEAFF,TGTGCCACCAGCAGAGTTCCGACAGTCGTAAGCACTGAAGCTTTCTTT
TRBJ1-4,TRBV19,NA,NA,CASSATGSGKLFF,TGTGCCAGTAGTGCGACTGGGTCGGGAAAACTGTTTTTT
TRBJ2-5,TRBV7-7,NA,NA,CASSLGRGGQETQYF,TGTGCTAGCAGCTTAGGGAGGGGGGGCCAAGAGACCCAGTACTTC
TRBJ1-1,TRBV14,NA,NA,CASSRDWDNTEAFF,TGTGCCAGCAGCCGGGATTGGGACAACACTGAAGCTTTCTTT
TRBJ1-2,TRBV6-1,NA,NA,CASSEWSLGVDGYTF,TGTGCCAGCAGTGAATGGAGTCTCGGGGTCGATGGCTACACCTTC
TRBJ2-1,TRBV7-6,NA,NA,CASSLEGLPGGRYNEQFF,TGTGCCAGCAGCTTAGAAGGTCTCCCGGGGGGCCGTTACAATGAGCAGTTCTTC
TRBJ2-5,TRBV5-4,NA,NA,CASSLAGPQETQYF,TGTGCCAGCAGCTTGGCCGGGCCCCAAGAGACCCAGTACTTC
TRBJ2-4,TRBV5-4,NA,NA,CASSLGAGTNIQYF,TGTGCCAGCAGCTTGGGAGCAGGGACGAACATTCAGTACTTC
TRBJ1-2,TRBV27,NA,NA,CASYSTRYLSGYTF,TGTGCCAGCTATTCGACTCGGTACCTAAGTGGCTACACCTTC
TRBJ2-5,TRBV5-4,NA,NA,CASSLAKGAGETQYF,TGTGCCAGCAGCTTGGCCAAGGGGGCGGGGGAGACCCAGTACTTC
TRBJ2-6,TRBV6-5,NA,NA,CASSRDSGANVLTF,TGTGCCAGCAGCCGGGACTCTGGGGCCAACGTCCTGACTTTC
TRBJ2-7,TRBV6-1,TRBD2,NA,CASSEAGTSAYEQYF,TGTGCCAGCAGTGAAGCGGGGACTAGCGCTTACGAGCAGTACTTC
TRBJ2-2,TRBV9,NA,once,CASSVGNSGELFF,TGTGCCAGCAGCGTCGGGAATTCCGGGGAGCTGTTTTTT
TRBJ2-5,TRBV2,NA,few,CASGKETQYF,TGTGCCAGCGGGAAAGAGACCCAGTACTTC
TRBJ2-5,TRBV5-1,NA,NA,CASSVDLQETQYF,TGCGCCAGCAGCGTGGACCTTCAAGAGACCCAGTACTTC
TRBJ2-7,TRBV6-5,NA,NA,CASSYQYGTRDEQYF,TGTGCCAGCAGTTATCAGTACGGGACCAGGGACGAGCAGTACTTC
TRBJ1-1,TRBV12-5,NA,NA,CASAPGDRTLKDTEAFF,TGTGCTAGTGCCCCAGGGGACCGAACCCTGAAGGACACTGAAGCTTTCTTT
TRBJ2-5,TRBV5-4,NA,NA,CASSLGGLSGETQYF,TGTGCCAGCAGCTTAGGGGGACTTAGCGGGGAGACCCAGTACTTC
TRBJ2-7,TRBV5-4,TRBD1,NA,CASSRGQGEREQYF,TGTGCCAGCAGCCGGGGACAGGGGGAGAGAGAGCAGTACTTC
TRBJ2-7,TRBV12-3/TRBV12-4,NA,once,CASSHGTYEQYF,TGTGCCAGCAGTCACGGGACCTACGAGCAGTACTTC
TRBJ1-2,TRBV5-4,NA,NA,CASSLPGRNYGYTF,TGTGCCAGCAGCCTCCCGGGGCGCAACTATGGCTACACCTTC
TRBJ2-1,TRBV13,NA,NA,CASSSLGVGYNEQFF,TGTGCCAGCAGCTCCCTCGGGGTTGGGTACAATGAGCAGTTCTTC
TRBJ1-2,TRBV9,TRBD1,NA,CASSTQGAGATYGYTF,TGTGCCAGCAGCACCCAGGGGGCAGGGGCCACCTATGGCTACACCTTC
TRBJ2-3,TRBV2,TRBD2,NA,CASSAGTSFNTQYF,TGTGCCAGCAGTGCCGGGACTAGCTTTAATACGCAGTATTTT
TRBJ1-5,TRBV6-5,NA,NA,CASSLKQGRGQPQHF,TGTGCCAGCAGCTTAAAGCAGGGAAGGGGTCAGCCCCAGCATTTT
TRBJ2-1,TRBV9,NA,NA,CASSAGAGAQLNEQFF,TGTGCCAGCAGCGCCGGGGCGGGGGCCCAACTCAATGAGCAGTTCTTC
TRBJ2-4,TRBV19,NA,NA,CASSSEGANIQYF,TGTGCCAGTAGTTCGGAGGGGGCAAACATTCAGTACTTC